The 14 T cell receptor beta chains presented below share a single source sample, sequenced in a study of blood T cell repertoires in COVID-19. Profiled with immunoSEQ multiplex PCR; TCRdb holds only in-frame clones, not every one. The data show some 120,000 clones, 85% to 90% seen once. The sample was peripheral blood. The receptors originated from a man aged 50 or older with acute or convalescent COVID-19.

The CDR3 bases are TGTGCCAGCAGCAGAGGACAAAATGAAGCTTTCTTT. Its translation is CASSRGQNEAFF. This sequence joins TRBV6-5 and TRBJ1-1, with D perhaps matching TRBD1 (5 bases). This CDR3 region has 12 residues. Between the trimmed V and J ends, which lost 6 bases and 7 bases, there was a span of 12 bases. Germline V gene sequence: CDR1 MNHEY, CDR2 SVGAGI.

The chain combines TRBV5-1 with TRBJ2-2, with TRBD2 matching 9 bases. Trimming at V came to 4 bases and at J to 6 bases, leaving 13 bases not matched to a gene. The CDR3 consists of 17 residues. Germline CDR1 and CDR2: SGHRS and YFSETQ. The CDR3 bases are TGCGCCAGCAGCCGAGGAAGGGCTAGCGGGAATCCCGGGGAGCTGTTTTTT. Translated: CASSRGRASGNPGELFF. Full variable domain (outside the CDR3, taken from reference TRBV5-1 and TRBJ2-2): KAGVTQTPRYLIKTRGQQVTLSCSPISGHRSVSWYQQTPGQGLQFLFEYFSETQRNKGNFPGRFSGRQFSNSRSEMNVSTLELGDSALYLCASSRGRASGNPGELFFGEGSRLTVL.

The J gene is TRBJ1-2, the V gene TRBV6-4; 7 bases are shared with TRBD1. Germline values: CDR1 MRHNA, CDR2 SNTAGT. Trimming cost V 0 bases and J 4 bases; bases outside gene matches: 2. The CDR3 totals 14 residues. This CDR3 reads CASSDSGGRYGYTF. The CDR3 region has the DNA TGTGCCAGCAGTGACTCAGGGGGCCGCTATGGCTACACCTTC.

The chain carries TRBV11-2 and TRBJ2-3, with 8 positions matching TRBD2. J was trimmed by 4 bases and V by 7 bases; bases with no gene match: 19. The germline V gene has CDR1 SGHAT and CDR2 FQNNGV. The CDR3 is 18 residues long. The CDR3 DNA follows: TGTGCCAGCACCCTGTTGCGAGGAGCGGGAGTGGGTGCAGATACGCAGTATTTT. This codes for CASTLLRGAGVGADTQYF. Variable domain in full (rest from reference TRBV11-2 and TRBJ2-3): EAGVAQSPRYKIIEKRQSVAFWCNPISGHATLYWYQQILGQGPKLLIQFQNNGVVDDSQLPKDRFSAERLKGVDSTLKIQPAKLEDSAVYLCASTLLRGAGVGADTQYFGPGTRLTVL.

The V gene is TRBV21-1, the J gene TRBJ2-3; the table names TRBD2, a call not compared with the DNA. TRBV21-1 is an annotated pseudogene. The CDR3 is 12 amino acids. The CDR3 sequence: CASSKLVDTQYF. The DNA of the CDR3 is TGTGCCAGCAGCAAACTAGTAGATACGCAGTATTTT.

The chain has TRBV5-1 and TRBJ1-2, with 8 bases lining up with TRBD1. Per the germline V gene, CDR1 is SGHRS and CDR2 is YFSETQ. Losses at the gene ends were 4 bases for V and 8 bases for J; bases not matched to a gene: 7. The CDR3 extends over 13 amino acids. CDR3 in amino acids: CASSQSDRVGYTF. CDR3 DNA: TGCGCCAGCAGCCAATCGGACAGGGTCGGCTACACCTTC.

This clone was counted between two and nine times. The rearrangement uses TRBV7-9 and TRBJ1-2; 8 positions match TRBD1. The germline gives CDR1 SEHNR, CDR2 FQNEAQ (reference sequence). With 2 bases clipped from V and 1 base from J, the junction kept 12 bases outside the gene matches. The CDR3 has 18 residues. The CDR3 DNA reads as TGTGCCAGCAGCTTAACCGGGACAGGCCCATTTCGTAACTATGGCTACACCTTC. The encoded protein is CASSLTGTGPFRNYGYTF.

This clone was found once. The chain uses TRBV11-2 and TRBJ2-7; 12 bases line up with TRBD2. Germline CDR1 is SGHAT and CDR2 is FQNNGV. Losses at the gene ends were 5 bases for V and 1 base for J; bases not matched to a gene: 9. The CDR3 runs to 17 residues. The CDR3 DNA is TGTGCCAGCAGCCCACGGACTAGCGGGACAGGATCCTACGAGCAGTACTTC. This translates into CASSPRTSGTGSYEQYF.

The CDR3: CASSILLGSGELFF. In DNA, the CDR3 is TGTGCCAGTAGTATTTTACTAGGTTCCGGGGAGCTGTTTTTT. The V and J genes are TRBV19 and TRBJ2-2, with a possible D match to TRBD2 (5 bases). V was shortened by 3 bases and J by 6 bases, with 11 bases between the two germline ends. CDR3 length: 14 amino acids. Germline V gene sequence: CDR1 LNHDA, CDR2 SQIVND (reference sequence).

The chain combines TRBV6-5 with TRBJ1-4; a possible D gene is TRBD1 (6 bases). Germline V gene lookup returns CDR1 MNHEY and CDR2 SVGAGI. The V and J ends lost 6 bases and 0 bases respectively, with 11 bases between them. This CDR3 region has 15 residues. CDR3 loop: CASRGQPATNEKLFF. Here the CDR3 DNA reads TGTGCCAGCAGAGGACAGCCAGCAACTAATGAAAAACTGTTTTTT.

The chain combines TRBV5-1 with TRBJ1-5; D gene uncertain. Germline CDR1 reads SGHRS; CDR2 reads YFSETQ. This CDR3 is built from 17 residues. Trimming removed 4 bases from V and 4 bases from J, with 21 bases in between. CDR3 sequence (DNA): TGCGCCAGCAGCCCTGACTCTTGGGGAGGTGTGAATCAGCCCCAGCATTTT. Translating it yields CASSPDSWGGVNQPQHF.

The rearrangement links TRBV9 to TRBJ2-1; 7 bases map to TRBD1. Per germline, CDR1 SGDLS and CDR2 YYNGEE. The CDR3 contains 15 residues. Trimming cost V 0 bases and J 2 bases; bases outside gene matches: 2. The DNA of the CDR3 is TGTGCCAGCAGCGTAGAGGGGGCGACCTACAATGAGCAGTTCTTC. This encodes CASSVEGATYNEQFF.

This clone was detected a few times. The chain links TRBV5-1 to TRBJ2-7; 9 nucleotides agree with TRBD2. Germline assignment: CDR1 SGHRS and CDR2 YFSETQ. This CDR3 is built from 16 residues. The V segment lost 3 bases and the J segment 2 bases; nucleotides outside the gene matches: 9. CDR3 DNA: TGCGCCAGCAGCTACCATAGCGGGAGTTTCGCCTACGAGCAGTACTTC. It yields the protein CASSYHSGSFAYEQYF.

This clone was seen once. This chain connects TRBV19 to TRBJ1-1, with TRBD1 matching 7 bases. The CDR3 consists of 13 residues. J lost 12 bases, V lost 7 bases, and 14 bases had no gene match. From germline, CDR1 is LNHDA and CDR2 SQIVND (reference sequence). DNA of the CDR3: TGTGCCAGTACCATCCGGGACAGCCGGTATCCTTTCTTT. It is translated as CASTIRDSRYPFF.